These 21 T cell receptor beta chains were all obtained from the same sample, sequenced in a study of blood T cell repertoires in COVID-19. The table came from immunoSEQ multiplex PCR; TCRdb's copy has only in-frame clones and leaves some out. The sample contains about 280,000 clones, 88% of which appear only once. Sequencing input: peripheral blood. Every receptor here comes from a man in his late teens or twenties with active or convalescent COVID-19.

The rearrangement uses TRBV12-3 or TRBV12-4 and TRBJ2-1; maybe TRBD2 (5 bases). This CDR3 is 13 amino acids long. The V and J ends lost 5 bases and 8 bases respectively, with 13 bases between them. CDR3 protein: CASSNGDAYEQFF. CDR3 coding DNA: TGTGCCAGCAGTAACGGGGATGCCTATGAGCAGTTCTTC.

The V call is TRBV5-5, the J call TRBJ2-2; tentative D call: TRBD1 (5 bases). This CDR3 is 18 amino acids long. CDR1 and CDR2 from the germline V gene are SGHKS and YYEKEE (reference sequence). The germline V and J ends were trimmed by 4 bases and 3 bases, with 22 bases remaining between them. The CDR3 spells CASSRPGFLRVDTGELFF. DNA for the CDR3: TGTGCCAGCAGCCGACCCGGATTTCTCAGGGTTGACACCGGGGAGCTGTTTTTT.

The rearrangement links TRBV19 to TRBJ1-6; D not certain. V lost 4 bases and J 11 bases, leaving 12 bases between the germline ends. The CDR3 runs to 13 residues. Germline lookup yields CDR1 LNHDA and CDR2 SQIVND (reference sequence). The CDR3 is CASSRSAEPPLHF. The CDR3 DNA sequence: TGTGCCAGTAGTAGGAGTGCGGAACCACCCCTCCACTTT.

In regard to this clone: Different DNA sequences within this sample yield the same CDR3. The rearrangement links TRBV7-9 to TRBJ1-5; D is possibly TRBD1 (5 bases). The ends were cut back, 5 bases at V and 4 bases at J, with 9 bases in the middle. This CDR3 has 13 amino acids. Germline loops: CDR1 SEHNR, CDR2 FQNEAQ (reference sequence). CDR3 residues: CASSLSGNQPQHF. CDR3 coding DNA: TGTGCCAGCAGCCTATCAGGGAATCAGCCCCAGCATTTT.

J is TRBJ2-7 and V is TRBV5-5, with TRBD1 as a possible D gene (6 bases). CDR3 size: 16 residues. The germline V gene encodes CDR1 SGHKS and CDR2 YYEKEE (reference sequence). The V end was cut by 0 bases, the J end by 3 bases, with 16 bases between. CDR3 nucleotides: TGTGCCAGCAGCTTGGAGCCTCCGGGACAAGGCTACGAGCAGTACTTC. This gives the protein CASSLEPPGQGYEQYF.

This chain links TRBV20-1 with TRBJ2-1; 8 bases agree with TRBD1. J lost 3 bases, V lost 3 bases, and 10 bases had no gene match. The CDR3 contains 16 residues. Germline CDR1 reads DFQATT; CDR2 reads SNEGSKA (reference sequence). The CDR3 is CSASTVSGTGYNEQFF. For the CDR3, the DNA is TGCAGTGCTAGTACAGTCTCGGGGACAGGCTACAATGAGCAGTTCTTC.

V usage is TRBV7-2 and J usage is TRBJ1-2, with 10 bases matching TRBD1. V dropped 4 bases and J dropped 2; count of bases not matched to a gene: 1. The germline V gene encodes CDR1 SGHTA and CDR2 FQGNSA. CDR3 size: 14 residues. CDR3 in DNA: TGTGCCAGCAGCTGGGACAGGGGAAACTATGGCTACACCTTC. It is translated as CASSWDRGNYGYTF.

The CDR3 loop is CASSVEGGPHNEQFF. The DNA for the CDR3 is TGTGCCAGCAGTGTGGAGGGGGGGCCGCACAATGAGCAGTTCTTC. The chain uses TRBV2 and TRBJ2-1, with a weak D call TRBD2 (7 bases). V was trimmed by 4 bases and J by 5 bases, leaving 15 bases between them. Germline loops: CDR1 SNHLY, CDR2 FYNNEI. The CDR3 has 15 amino acids. Drawing the rest from reference TRBV2 and TRBJ2-1, the complete variable domain is EPEVTQTPSHQVTQMGQEVILRCVPISNHLYFYWYRQILGQKVEFLVSFYNNEISEKSEIFDDQFSVERPDGSNFTLKIRSTKLEDSAMYFCASSVEGGPHNEQFFGPGTRLTVL.

The J gene is TRBJ2-5, the V gene TRBV4-1; weak D call: TRBD1 (6 bases). The CDR3 runs 15 residues. V lost 4 bases and J 2 bases, leaving 14 bases between the germline ends. Germline V gives CDR1 MGHRA, CDR2 YSYEKL. The CDR3 sequence is CASSRSAGEQETQYF. CDR3 DNA: TGCGCCAGCAGCCGCTCGGCAGGGGAGCAAGAGACCCAGTACTTC.

The chain carries TRBV5-1 and TRBJ1-1; D gene ambiguous. Germline CDR1 and CDR2: SGHRS and YFSETQ. V was clipped by 3 bases and J by 1 base, with 7 bases between them. There are 13 residues in the CDR3. As DNA, the CDR3 is TGCGCCAGCAGCTGGCAGGAGAACACTGAAGCTTTCTTT. It yields the protein CASSWQENTEAFF. Full variable domain (outside the CDR3, taken from reference TRBV5-1 and TRBJ1-1): KAGVTQTPRYLIKTRGQQVTLSCSPISGHRSVSWYQQTPGQGLQFLFEYFSETQRNKGNFPGRFSGRQFSNSRSEMNVSTLELGDSALYLCASSWQENTEAFFGQGTRLTVV.

The chain carries TRBV5-1 and TRBJ2-7, with D tentatively TRBD1 (6 bases). Germline CDR1 SGHRS, CDR2 YFSETQ. The CDR3 extends over 13 amino acids. V lost 2 bases and J 2 bases, leaving 8 bases between the germline ends. CDR3 amino acids: CASSFGTTYEQYF. DNA of the CDR3: TGCGCCAGCAGCTTCGGGACAACCTACGAGCAGTACTTC. Using reference TRBV5-1 and TRBJ2-7 for the parts outside the CDR3, the full variable domain is KAGVTQTPRYLIKTRGQQVTLSCSPISGHRSVSWYQQTPGQGLQFLFEYFSETQRNKGNFPGRFSGRQFSNSRSEMNVSTLELGDSALYLCASSFGTTYEQYFGPGTRLTVT.

The chain combines TRBV6-4 with TRBJ2-3; 8 bases agree with TRBD2. Germline-derived CDR1 and CDR2 are MRHNA and SNTAGT. This CDR3 is 20 amino acids long. The trim removed 2 bases at V and 3 bases at J, leaving 19 bases unmatched. The CDR3 spells CASSDPGECKTGGITDTQYF. The CDR3 coding sequence is TGTGCCAGCAGTGACCCCGGGGAATGTAAGACGGGGGGGATAACAGATACGCAGTATTTT.

The gene calls are TRBV11-2 and TRBJ1-3; D is uncertain. CDR1 and CDR2 (germline): SGHAT, FQNNGV. The CDR3 runs 15 residues. The V and J ends lost 5 bases and 2 bases respectively, with 13 bases between them. The CDR3 nucleotides read TGTGCCAGCAGCCCAAACGTGCAGACTGGAAACACCATATATTTT. It yields the protein CASSPNVQTGNTIYF.

The CDR3 DNA reads as TGTGCCAGCAGCGTCGGGACAGCCTATGGCTACACCTTC. Translation: CASSVGTAYGYTF. The genes are TRBV5-6 and TRBJ1-2; 7 bases map to TRBD1. The V gene's germline CDR1 is SGHDT and CDR2 YYEEEE. The V segment lost 4 bases and the J segment 4 bases; nucleotides outside the gene matches: 4. The CDR3 loop spans 13 amino acids.

The V call is TRBV10-3, the J call TRBJ2-3; TRBD2 matches 10 bases. V shed 2 bases, J shed 5 bases, and the junction held 16 bases outside the gene matches. CDR3 length: 19 amino acids. Germline-derived CDR1 and CDR2 are ENHRY and SYGVKD. CDR3 residues: CAISEGGHSASGGLDTQYF. In DNA form, the CDR3 reads TGTGCCATCAGTGAGGGGGGACACTCCGCTAGCGGGGGATTAGATACGCAGTATTTT.

V is TRBV9 and J is TRBJ2-5; a possible D gene is TRBD2 (6 bases). Germline lookup yields CDR1 SGDLS and CDR2 YYNGEE. Trimming took 4 bases from V and 3 from J, leaving 10 bases between them. This CDR3 region has 13 residues. CDR3 nucleotides: TGTGCCAGCAGCTCCCCGGGAGAAGAGACCCAGTACTTC. Its protein is CASSSPGEETQYF. Based on the CDR3 plus reference TRBV9 and TRBJ2-5, the full variable domain is DSGVTQTPKHLITATGQRVTLRCSPRSGDLSVYWYQQSLDQGLQFLIQYYNGEERAKGNILERFSAQQFPDLHSELNLSSLELGDSALYFCASSSPGEETQYFGPGTRLLVL.

This clone was counted a single time. The chain has TRBV18 and TRBJ2-1; D remains unclear. V lost 4 bases, J lost 0 bases, and 4 bases lay in between. CDR1 and CDR2 from the germline V gene are KGHSH and LQKENI. The CDR3 runs to 13 residues. The CDR3 DNA follows: TGTGCCAGCTCACTATACTCCTACAATGAGCAGTTCTTC. It specifies CASSLYSYNEQFF.

This clone was seen more than once but under ten times. This CDR3 reads CASSRGGTVTEAFF. CDR3 DNA sequence: TGCGCCAGCAGCCGGGGGGGCACGGTCACTGAAGCTTTCTTT. V gene TRBV5-1 combines with J gene TRBJ1-1; a weak D match, TRBD1 (6 bases). The CDR3 is 14 residues long. Germline V gene sequence: CDR1 SGHRS, CDR2 YFSETQ. V gave up 4 bases and J gave up 4 bases, with 14 bases separating them.

This chain uses TRBV7-2 with TRBJ2-2; 11 nucleotides agree with TRBD2. The germline gives CDR1 SGHTA, CDR2 FQGNSA. The CDR3 covers 17 residues. V dropped 3 bases and J dropped 5; count of bases not matched to a gene: 8. Here the CDR3 reads CASSFRLAGTGTGELFF. The DNA for the CDR3 is TGTGCCAGCAGCTTTCGACTAGCGGGGACGGGGACCGGGGAGCTGTTTTTT.

The V gene is TRBV6-1, the J gene TRBJ1-4, with TRBD1 matching 8 bases. The V and J ends lost 3 bases and 3 bases, in that order; junction bases with no gene match: 9. Per germline, CDR1 MNHNS and CDR2 SASEGT. This CDR3 has 17 amino acids. DNA of the CDR3: TGTGCCAGCAGTGAGCGGGCAGGGGGCGCAGCTAATGAAAAACTGTTTTTT. Translated, it gives CASSERAGGAANEKLFF.

The chain uses TRBV5-5 and TRBJ2-2; 8 bases align to TRBD1. Looked up from germline, CDR1 is SGHKS and CDR2 is YYEKEE (reference sequence). V shed 0 bases and J 3 bases; nucleotides not matched to a gene: 1. The CDR3 has 15 residues. CDR3 residues: CASSLGTGHTGELFF. The CDR3 DNA reads as TGTGCCAGCAGCTTGGGGACAGGGCACACCGGGGAGCTGTTTTTT.